These 29 T cell receptor beta chains originate from one sample sequenced in a study of control samples from healthy donors and cancer patients (dated by TCRdb to the early 2020s). To prepare the library, the immunoSEQ multiplex PCR assay was applied. TCRdb retrieved this table from immuneACCESS and kept in-frame rearrangements only. Not all clones are present; in checked studies, unresolved V genes account for under half, and no reason is known for the remainder. The table for this sample lists 60,000 to 70,000 clones; approximately 88% of them were counted only once. The ten top clones hold approximately 2.9% of the sample. The sequenced sample consisted of PBMCs. The source is a woman aged 45-65 years with lung cancer.

This rearrangement joins TRBV5-4 to TRBJ2-2; D remains unclear. This CDR3 has 14 amino acids. Between the trimmed V and J ends, which lost 5 bases and 4 bases, there was a span of 12 bases. The germline V gene has CDR1 SGHNT and CDR2 YYREEE (reference sequence). The CDR3 DNA is TGTGCCAGCAGGGTGGCCTTAACCACCGGGGAGCTGTTTTTT. This codes for CASRVALTTGELFF.

The rearrangement links TRBV9 to TRBJ2-7, with 7 bases aligning to TRBD1. V gave up 0 bases and J gave up 2 bases; unmatched junction bases: 2. Germline V gene data show CDR1 as SGDLS and CDR2 as YYNGEE. CDR3 length: 14 amino acids. Here the CDR3 DNA reads TGTGCCAGCAGCGTAGGACAGGGCACCTACGAGCAGTACTTC. This sequence encodes CASSVGQGTYEQYF.

This chain links TRBV5-1 with TRBJ1-2; weak D call: TRBD1 (5 bases). The germline V gene encodes CDR1 SGHRS and CDR2 YFSETQ. V was shortened by 2 bases and J by 5 bases, with 19 bases between the two germline ends. The CDR3 spans 16 residues. The CDR3 coding sequence is TGCGCCAGCAGCTTTTCAGGGAAGGGTATAAGATATGGCTACACCTTC. Translating it yields CASSFSGKGIRYGYTF.

J is TRBJ2-1 and V is TRBV29-1; weak D call: TRBD1 (6 bases). V was shortened by 4 bases and J by 4 bases, with 8 bases between the two germline ends. This CDR3 has 12 residues. From germline, CDR1 is SQVTM and CDR2 ANQGSEA. The CDR3 region has the DNA TGCAGCGTTGGGGACATATACAATGAGCAGTTCTTC. Protein: CSVGDIYNEQFF.

The CDR3 DNA sequence: TGTGCCAGTAGCGCCTTCAAAGGGGAGCTGTTTTTT. Residues: CASSAFKGELFF. This chain joins TRBV19 and TRBJ2-2, with D unresolved. The V gene lost 6 bases and the J gene lost 8 bases, with 10 bases spanning the gap. This CDR3 spans 12 amino acids. Germline V gives CDR1 LNHDA, CDR2 SQIVND (reference sequence).

The chain links TRBV24-1 to TRBJ1-2; D gene uncertain. The CDR3 has 13 residues. The V gene's germline CDR1 is KGHDR and CDR2 SFDVKD. V was cut by 7 bases and J by 3 bases, with 11 bases left in between. The CDR3 DNA sequence: TGTGCCACCAGGTCATCAACGGACTATGGCTACACCTTC. It yields the protein CATRSSTDYGYTF.

The chain carries TRBV2 and TRBJ1-6; 10 bases are a match to TRBD1. V dropped 4 bases and J dropped 6; count of bases not matched to a gene: 6. The germline CDR1 and CDR2 sequences are SNHLY and FYNNEI. This CDR3 has 16 amino acids. The CDR3 nucleotides read TGTGCCAGCAGTGGACAGGGGGCGAGGGGTAATTCACCCCTCCACTTT. Translation: CASSGQGARGNSPLHF.

V gene TRBV2 combines with J gene TRBJ1-2; 9 bases are shared with TRBD1. Germline CDR1 SNHLY, CDR2 FYNNEI. The CDR3 consists of 12 residues. V lost 6 bases to trimming and J lost 8 bases; unmatched junction nucleotides: 4. The CDR3 loop reads CASSPDRGGYTF. The CDR3 DNA follows: TGTGCCAGCAGCCCGGACAGGGGAGGCTACACCTTC.

The chain joins TRBV14 to TRBJ2-5; 7 bases fit TRBD1. J gave up 1 base and V 4 bases, and 6 bases lay outside the gene matches. Germline V gene lookup returns CDR1 SGHDN and CDR2 FVKESK. The CDR3 contains 15 residues. The chain's CDR3 is CASSRTGFSQETQYF. The CDR3, as DNA: TGTGCCAGCAGCCGGACAGGATTCTCCCAAGAGACCCAGTACTTC. The full variable domain, completed using reference TRBV14 and TRBJ2-5, is EAGVTQFPSHSVIEKGQTVTLRCDPISGHDNLYWYRRVMGKEIKFLLHFVKESKQDESGMPNNRFLAERTGGTYSTLKVQPAELEDSGVYFCASSRTGFSQETQYFGPGTRLLVL.

The chain couples TRBV7-9 to TRBJ2-7; a weak D match, TRBD2 (5 bases). The CDR3 extends over 13 amino acids. V was shortened by 6 bases and J by 3 bases, with 12 bases between the two germline ends. Germline CDR1 and CDR2: SEHNR and FQNEAQ (reference sequence). DNA for the CDR3: TGTGCCAGCAGTCGTACCGGGGTCTACGAGCAGTACTTC. Residues: CASSRTGVYEQYF.

V and J are TRBV6-1 and TRBJ2-7; a weak D match, TRBD2 (5 bases). The CDR3 contains 14 residues. Germline V gives CDR1 MNHNS, CDR2 SASEGT. The V and J ends lost 1 base and 5 bases respectively, with 12 bases between them. As DNA, the CDR3 is TGTGCCAGCAGTGAAGTTGGCCGGAGGAACGAGCAGTACTTC. Protein product: CASSEVGRRNEQYF.

The chain carries TRBV18 and TRBJ2-3; 10 positions agree with TRBD1. V was clipped by 3 bases and J by 2 bases; unmatched bases: 8. Germline V gives CDR1 KGHSH, CDR2 LQKENI. The CDR3 runs to 17 residues. The CDR3 nucleotides read TGTGCCAGCTCACCCGTCGGGACAGGGGTTAACACAGATACGCAGTATTTT. Its translation: CASSPVGTGVNTDTQYF.

The chain carries TRBV6-2 or TRBV6-3 and TRBJ1-1; D perhaps matches TRBD1 (6 bases). Trimming took off 0 bases at V and 1 base at J, with 15 bases between the two ends. The CDR3 runs to 17 residues. CDR1 and CDR2 from the germline V gene are MNHEY and SVGEGT. The CDR3 DNA is TGTGCCAGCAGTTACTCTATTGGGGGCCATAAGAACACTGAAGCTTTCTTT. Translation gives CASSYSIGGHKNTEAFF.

The chain employs TRBV27 and TRBJ2-7; 9 bases are a match to TRBD2. With V trimmed by 6 bases and J by 0 bases, 6 bases remained unmatched. The germline gives CDR1 MNHEY, CDR2 SMNVEV (reference sequence). The CDR3 extends over 15 amino acids. CDR3 protein: CASRRGGGSSYEQYF. In DNA, the CDR3 is TGTGCCAGCAGGCGCGGGGGGGGGAGCTCCTACGAGCAGTACTTC.

This rearrangement joins TRBV14 to TRBJ1-2, with a tentative D call TRBD1 (6 bases). CDR3 length: 14 amino acids. Per germline, CDR1 SGHDN and CDR2 FVKESK. Deletions cut 1 base from V and 4 bases from J, with 10 bases between. CDR3 sequence: CASSQAGVLYGYTF. CDR3 nucleotide sequence: TGTGCCAGCAGCCAAGCAGGGGTCCTCTATGGCTACACCTTC. Drawing the rest from reference TRBV14 and TRBJ1-2, the complete variable domain is EAGVTQFPSHSVIEKGQTVTLRCDPISGHDNLYWYRRVMGKEIKFLLHFVKESKQDESGMPNNRFLAERTGGTYSTLKVQPAELEDSGVYFCASSQAGVLYGYTFGSGTRLTVV.

The V gene is TRBV13, the J gene TRBJ2-7; TRBD1 or TRBD2 may be the D gene (5 bases each). With 2 bases removed from V and 2 bases from J, the gap between germline ends came to 16 bases. This CDR3 comprises 16 residues. CDR1 PRHDT and CDR2 FYEKMQ come from the germline V gene (reference sequence). CDR3 in amino acids: CASSLKARGVPYEQYF. The CDR3 bases are TGTGCCAGCAGCTTAAAAGCGAGAGGGGTACCCTACGAGCAGTACTTC.

In its sample, this clone was seen a few times. Distinct nucleotide sequences in the sample also encode this CDR3. The chain recombines TRBV9 with TRBJ2-2, with unresolved D. Germline CDR1 SGDLS, CDR2 YYNGEE. This CDR3 region has 13 residues. V lost 1 base and J 0 bases, leaving 1 base between the germline ends. The CDR3 sequence: CASSVSNTGELFF. The CDR3 DNA sequence: TGTGCCAGCAGCGTATCGAACACCGGGGAGCTGTTTTTT.

The chain combines TRBV19 with TRBJ1-5; TRBD1 is a possible D gene (6 bases). In germline, CDR1 is LNHDA, CDR2 SQIVND (reference sequence). Deletions cut 7 bases from V and 2 bases from J, with 9 bases between. CDR3 length: 13 residues. CDR3 DNA: TGTGCCAGTAAGTCAGGGGGCAATCAGCCCCAGCATTTT. Translated: CASKSGGNQPQHF. The whole variable domain, filled in from reference TRBV19 and TRBJ1-5, reads DGGITQSPKYLFRKEGQNVTLSCEQNLNHDAMYWYRQDPGQGLRLIYYSQIVNDFQKGDIAEGYSVSREKKESFPLTVTSAQKNPTAFYLCASKSGGNQPQHFGDGTRLSIL.

This clone appeared once. Written as DNA, the CDR3 is TGTGCCAGCAGCGGGGCCGGGACAGTGAATGGCTACACCTTC. It codes for CASSGAGTVNGYTF. V is TRBV9 and J is TRBJ1-2; 7 nucleotides agree with TRBD1. The CDR3 covers 14 residues. The J segment lost 6 bases and the V segment lost 3 bases, leaving 8 bases of the junction unmatched. Germline V lookup: CDR1 SGDLS, CDR2 YYNGEE.

The rearrangement joins TRBV7-3 to TRBJ2-7, with D perhaps TRBD2 (5 bases). Trimming removed 2 bases at V and 0 bases at J, with 14 bases between. Per germline, CDR1 SGHTA and CDR2 FQGTGA. This CDR3 contains 16 residues. In DNA, the CDR3 is TGTGCCAGCAGCTTAGAAATGAGGGCGAACTCCTACGAGCAGTACTTC. This sequence encodes CASSLEMRANSYEQYF.

The chain joins TRBV5-1 to TRBJ1-3; D may be TRBD1 (5 bases). Looked up from germline, CDR1 is SGHRS and CDR2 is YFSETQ. The ends were cut back, 8 bases at V and 0 bases at J, with 15 bases in the middle. The CDR3 contains 15 residues. CDR3 bases: TGCGCCAGTACTCCGGGACTTAACTCTGGAAACACCATATATTTT. It yields the protein CASTPGLNSGNTIYF.

This chain uses TRBV19 with TRBJ2-5, with TRBD1 identical over 12 bases. The CDR3 is 14 amino acids. The J segment lost 6 bases and the V segment lost 6 bases, leaving 5 bases of the junction unmatched. The germline V gene has CDR1 LNHDA and CDR2 SQIVND (reference sequence). The CDR3 reads CASREGQGAKTQYF. The CDR3 DNA is TGTGCCAGTAGGGAGGGACAGGGGGCCAAGACCCAGTACTTC.

This chain links TRBV5-1 with TRBJ2-2, with D possibly TRBD2 on 6 matching bases. The CDR3 runs 16 residues. The germline gives CDR1 SGHRS, CDR2 YFSETQ. Trimming pared 0 bases from V and 6 bases from J, leaving 15 bases between. Here the CDR3 DNA reads TGCGCCAGCAGCTTGGAATCGACTAGGTCAGCCGGGGAGCTGTTTTTT. Translated: CASSLESTRSAGELFF.

The V gene is TRBV25-1, the J gene TRBJ1-3, with D unresolved. The CDR3 contains 13 residues. V lost 5 bases to trimming and J lost 4 bases, with 9 bases between them. Germline CDR1 and CDR2: MGHDK and SYGVNS. The CDR3 reads CASSLGYGNTIYF. The CDR3 DNA sequence: TGTGCCAGCAGTCTCGGGTACGGAAACACCATATATTTT.

V usage is TRBV7-2 and J usage is TRBJ2-7; either TRBD1 or TRBD2 may fit D (5 bases each). This CDR3 contains 15 residues. V was pared by 5 bases and J by 3 bases, with 17 bases between. The V gene's germline CDR1 is SGHTA and CDR2 FQGNSA. The CDR3 nucleotides are TGTGCCAGCAGCCGTGCCCCTGGGGGAAACTACGAGCAGTACTTC. Translating it yields CASSRAPGGNYEQYF.

V gene TRBV5-1 combines with J gene TRBJ1-2, with 10 positions matching TRBD1. With V trimmed by 2 bases and J by 7 bases, 8 bases remained unmatched. The CDR3 is made up of 15 amino acids. Germline V lookup: CDR1 SGHRS, CDR2 YFSETQ. CDR3 sequence reads: CASSLRRQGAPGYTF. In DNA, the CDR3 is TGCGCCAGCAGCTTAAGGCGACAGGGGGCGCCTGGCTACACCTTC.

The chain recombines TRBV28 with TRBJ1-5; no clear D gene. The V and J ends lost 2 bases and 7 bases respectively, with 12 bases between them. This CDR3 contains 14 residues. The V gene's germline CDR1 is MDHEN and CDR2 SYDVKM. The CDR3 bases are TGTGCCAGCAGTTTAGGTAGCGGGCACCAGCCCCAGCATTTT. It encodes CASSLGSGHQPQHF.

The chain is built from TRBV12-3 or TRBV12-4 and TRBJ2-3; the D is unclear. The CDR3 has 12 residues. The V gene lost 3 bases and the J gene lost 6 bases, with 7 bases spanning the gap. The CDR3 nucleotides read TGTGCCAGCAGTTTGATGAGGGATACGCAGTATTTT. Protein sequence: CASSLMRDTQYF.

In this sample, this clone turned up once. The chain recombines TRBV29-1 with TRBJ1-1, with TRBD1 matching 10 bases. Trimming removed 7 bases from V and 4 bases from J; junction bases left unmatched: 6. Per the germline V gene, CDR1 is SQVTM and CDR2 is ANQGSEA. The CDR3 contains 13 residues. CDR3 residues: CSAGTGDGTEAFF. The CDR3 nucleotides read TGCAGCGCCGGGACAGGGGATGGCACTGAAGCTTTCTTT.